A selection of T cell receptor beta chains follows, all from one sample in a study of T cell changes during pregnancy in multiple sclerosis. This table comes from immunoSEQ multiplex PCR, and its TCRdb copy is limited to in-frame clones, with some not included. The sample yields tens of thousands of clones, about 92% seen once. Here the sequenced sample was peripheral blood, taken in the third trimester of pregnancy. The receptors were gathered from a female donor in good health, enrolled as a control in a pregnancy study. Both conserved end residues are part of each CDR3. The D gene is left open where the match is weak. Clone size, where shown, is once, few, many, or a class for clones that have expanded.

D gene	V gene	J gene	clone size	CDR3 DNA	CDR3 protein
-	TRBV5-5	TRBJ1-4	-	TGTGCCAGCAGCAGGGACGGGGGACTTAATGAAAAACTGTTTTTT	CASSRDGGLNEKLFF
-	TRBV6-1	TRBJ1-5	-	TGTGCCAGCAGCCGCAGGGGAACCAATCAGCCCCAGCATTTT	CASSRRGTNQPQHF
TRBD1	TRBV7-8	TRBJ1-1	-	TGTGCCAGCAGCCAACAGGGGGCTTTGAACACTGAAGCTTTCTTT	CASSQQGALNTEAFF
TRBD2	TRBV9	TRBJ2-2	-	TGTGCCAGCAGCGTAGGAGGGCTAGCGGGAGACACCGGGGAGCTGTTTTTT	CASSVGGLAGDTGELFF
-	TRBV14	TRBJ1-6	-	TGTGCCAGCAGCCAAGATAGGACGGGGGGCGATTCACCCCTCCACTTT	CASSQDRTGGDSPLHF
-	TRBV5-1	TRBJ2-1	-	TGCGCCAGCAGCTTGTTATCGACTGGTAACTCCTACAATGAGCAGTTCTTC	CASSLLSTGNSYNEQFF
TRBD2	TRBV7-2	TRBJ2-7	-	TGTGCCAGCAGCACCTCGGCCAGCGGGAGGATCTACGAGCAGTACTTC	CASSTSASGRIYEQYF
-	TRBV5-1	TRBJ2-1	-	TGCGCCAGCAGCGTCGACAGTCTTAGCTCCTACAATGAGCAGTTCTTC	CASSVDSLSSYNEQFF
TRBD2	TRBV6-5	TRBJ2-1	-	TGTGCCAGCAGTCGGCTAGCGGGAGGAAACAATGAGCAGTTCTTC	CASSRLAGGNNEQFF
TRBD1	TRBV9	TRBJ2-7	once	TGTGCCAGCAGCCCCTACCTCGACAGGGACTACGAGCAGTACTTC	CASSPYLDRDYEQYF
-	TRBV27	TRBJ1-5	-	TGTGCCAGCAGTCCCATAGGGGGTCGTAGCAATCAGCCCCAGCATTTT	CASSPIGGRSNQPQHF
TRBD1	TRBV10-3	TRBJ1-1	-	TGTGCCATCAGTCTGACAGGGGTTAACACTGAAGCTTTCTTT	CAISLTGVNTEAFF
-	TRBV27	TRBJ2-2	once	TGTGCCAGCAGTAGTGGCCGGGCCGGGGAGCTGTTTTTT	CASSSGRAGELFF
-	TRBV10-3	TRBJ1-2	-	TGTGCCATCAGACAGGGTATGGAGGATGGCTACACCTTC	CAIRQGMEDGYTF
TRBD2	TRBV10-3	TRBJ2-7	-	TGTGCCATCAGTGAGCCAGGGACTAGCAATCTAGATGGCTACGAGCAGTACTTC	CAISEPGTSNLDGYEQYF
-	TRBV2	TRBJ1-5	-	TGTGCCAGCAGTGAATTATTAGAGGGAGGAAGTTATCAGCCCCAGCATTTT	CASSELLEGGSYQPQHF
TRBD2	TRBV2	TRBJ2-3	-	TGTGCCAGCGGGACTAGCGGGGGCACAGATACGCAGTATTTT	CASGTSGGTDTQYF
-	TRBV16	TRBJ2-1	once	TGTGCCAGCAGCCAATTGGAGGGGGCCTCCTACAATGAGCAGTTCTTC	CASSQLEGASYNEQFF
-	TRBV28	TRBJ2-2	once	TGTGCCAGCAGTCCAGACACCGGGGAGCTGTTTTTT	CASSPDTGELFF
-	TRBV9	TRBJ2-3	-	TGTGCCAGCAGCGTGGAGACGACAGATACGCAGTATTTT	CASSVETTDTQYF
-	TRBV13	TRBJ2-3	-	TGTGCCAGCAGCTCTCCGGGGGTTACTAGCACAGATACGCAGTATTTT	CASSSPGVTSTDTQYF
-	TRBV5-1	TRBJ2-5	few	TGCGCCAGCAGCTTGGACAGCCAAGAGACCCAGTACTTC	CASSLDSQETQYF
TRBD2	TRBV27	TRBJ2-7	-	TGTGCCAGCAGTGGGAGGGGCTCCTACGAGCAGTACTTC	CASSGRGSYEQYF
TRBD1	TRBV6-5	TRBJ2-2	-	TGTGCCAGCACCCGGGACAGGGGGCCCGGGGAGCTGTTTTTT	CASTRDRGPGELFF
-	TRBV7-8	TRBJ1-4	-	TGTGCCAGCAGCCTACGAGGGGGAGTTTTCGAAAAACTGTTTTTT	CASSLRGGVFEKLFF
-	TRBV2	TRBJ2-7	-	TGTGCCAGCAGTGAAGGAATTAGAGGCTACGAGCAGTACTTC	CASSEGIRGYEQYF
-	TRBV2	TRBJ2-6	-	TGTGCCAGCAGTGAACAGTTTGGGGCCAACGTCCTGACTTTC	CASSEQFGANVLTF
-	TRBV4-2	TRBJ1-2	-	TGTGCCAGCAGCCAACAAGGAACAGAAAACTATGGCTACACCTTC	CASSQQGTENYGYTF
TRBD2	TRBV2	TRBJ2-5	few	TGTGCCAGCAGTGACGGGGCTAGCGGACAAGAGACCCAGTACTTC	CASSDGASGQETQYF
TRBD1	TRBV7-2	TRBJ1-2	-	TGTGCCAGCAGCACCCCGGACAGGGGGGGAAACTATGGCTACACCTTC	CASSTPDRGGNYGYTF
TRBD1	TRBV19	TRBJ1-1	few	TGTGCCACCGGACAGGGTTGGAACACTGAAGCTTTCTTT	CATGQGWNTEAFF
-	TRBV11-2	TRBJ2-1	-	TGTGCCAGCAGCTTCAGGGCGCATCCAATCGATGAGCAGTTCTTC	CASSFRAHPIDEQFF
TRBD2	TRBV5-1	TRBJ2-7	-	TGCGCCAGCAGCTTGGCTAGCGGGGGCTCGACCTACGAGCAGTACTTC	CASSLASGGSTYEQYF
TRBD1	TRBV12-5	TRBJ2-1	-	TGTGCTAGTGGTGACAGGGAAGAGGCCGTTGAGCAGTTCTTC	CASGDREEAVEQFF
-	TRBV9	TRBJ2-7	-	TGTGCCAGCAGCGTAGAGGGTACGGGAACCCGAACCTACGAGCAGTACTTC	CASSVEGTGTRTYEQYF
-	TRBV30	TRBJ2-1	-	TGTGCCTGGGCGAGGGCTAACCAAGATGAGCAGTTCTTC	CAWARANQDEQFF
TRBD1	TRBV19	TRBJ2-7	-	TGTGCCAGTACCCATGGGGGCAGGGGGATCGGCTACGAGCAGTACTTC	CASTHGGRGIGYEQYF
TRBD2	TRBV7-3	TRBJ2-2	-	TGTGCCAGCAGCTTGAGAGCGGGGGCTTCCACCGGGGAGCTGTTTTTT	CASSLRAGASTGELFF
TRBD1	TRBV18	TRBJ2-3	-	TGTGCCAGCCCAATGGGACAGGGGACAGATACGCAGTATTTT	CASPMGQGTDTQYF
TRBD1	TRBV27	TRBJ2-1	few	TGTGCCAGCAGTGAAAGACAGGGAAGCAATGAGCAGTTCTTC	CASSERQGSNEQFF